Below are 9 T cell receptor beta chains sequenced from a single sample in a study of Graves' ophthalmopathy and Graves' hyperthyroidism. RNA transcripts provided the template for amplifying TCR beta CDR3 regions. After a first-round RT-PCR with HTBI primers, a second-round multiplex PCR was run. TCRdb reprocessed the multiplex PCR reads with MiXCR, giving one entry per CDR3 protein. The repertoire has over a million distinct CDR3 sequences, about two fifths of them found once; the top ten carry 11%. The source material was peripheral blood or thyroid tissue (not recorded which). The source is an adult man with Graves' hyperthyroidism.

The chain is built from TRBV11-2 and TRBJ1-1; a weak D match, TRBD1 (5 bases). The CDR3 has 15 amino acids. The germline CDR1 and CDR2 sequences are SGHAT and FQNNGV. The germline V and J ends were trimmed by 4 bases and 3 bases, with 15 bases remaining between them. The CDR3 reads CASSYRPAGDTEAFF. The CDR3 DNA reads as TGTGCCAGCAGCTACCGCCCCGCGGGGGACACTGAAGCTTTCTTT.

This clonotype was recorded a few times. The chain joins TRBV28 to TRBJ1-5, with D maybe TRBD1 (5 bases). The germline V gene has CDR1 MDHEN and CDR2 SYDVKM. V was pared by 10 bases and J by 5 bases, with 15 bases between. The CDR3 extends over 13 amino acids. The CDR3, as DNA: TGTGCCACCCAGGGAGGTAACGATCAGCCCCAGCATTTT. Its translation is CATQGGNDQPQHF.

This clonotype appeared a few times. The CDR3: CASSEIGGNAYEQYF. The CDR3 region has the DNA TGTGCCAGCAGTGAAATTGGGGGCAATGCCTACGAGCAGTACTTC. The V gene is TRBV6-1, the J gene TRBJ2-7; tentative D call: TRBD1 (6 bases). The CDR3 covers 15 residues. V was trimmed by 2 bases and J by 2 bases, leaving 13 bases between them. Germline V lookup: CDR1 MNHNS, CDR2 SASEGT.

This chain connects TRBV5-6 to TRBJ2-7, with TRBD1 as a possible D gene (5 bases). This CDR3 contains 13 residues. CDR1 SGHDT and CDR2 YYEEEE come from the germline V gene. Trimming took off 1 base at V and 5 bases at J, with 10 bases between the two ends. Written as DNA, the CDR3 is TGTGCCAGCAGCTTGTTAGGGGTGGACGAGCAGTACTTC. Translation: CASSLLGVDEQYF. The full variable domain, rest sourced from reference TRBV5-6 and TRBJ2-7, is DAGVTQSPTHLIKTRGQQVTLRCSPKSGHDTVSWYQQALGQGPQFIFQYYEEEERQRGNFPDRFSGHQFPNYSSELNVNALLLGDSALYLCASSLLGVDEQYFGPGTRLTVT.

This clonotype was picked up many times. This CDR3 is CASRHRVPGNTIYF. Written as DNA, the CDR3 is TGTGCCAGCAGACACAGGGTGCCCGGAAACACCATATATTTT. V and J are TRBV12-3 or TRBV12-4 and TRBJ1-3, with D possibly matching TRBD1 (6 bases). V was shortened by 6 bases and J by 4 bases, with 13 bases between the two germline ends. The CDR3 length is 14 residues.

This clonotype showed up just a few times. The chain couples TRBV29-1 to TRBJ2-5; D not certain. Germline V gives CDR1 SQVTM, CDR2 ANQGSEA. Trimming took off 7 bases at V and 6 bases at J, with 9 bases between the two ends. The CDR3 spans 10 residues. The CDR3 is CSGGDKTQYF. The CDR3 nucleotides read TGCAGCGGTGGGGATAAGACCCAGTACTTC.

This clonotype was counted ten times or more. CDR3 DNA: TGCAGCGTCACCAGGTACGGCACTGAAGCTTTCTTT. This codes for CSVTRYGTEAFF. The genes are TRBV29-1 and TRBJ1-1; D gene uncertain. Looked up from germline, CDR1 is SQVTM and CDR2 is ANQGSEA. This CDR3 has 12 amino acids. V was shortened by 6 bases and J by 4 bases, with 12 bases between the two germline ends.

Turning to this clonotype: This clone may be a read error of a much larger clone one base away. The CDR3 DNA reads TGTGCCAGCGGCTCGGACAGGGATGGTCTCTGGGCTTTCTTT. This translates into CASGSDRDGLWAFF. The chain recombines TRBV7-2 with TRBJ1-1, with 8 bases aligning to TRBD1. Trimming removed 8 bases from V and 11 bases from J; junction bases left unmatched: 16. Germline V gives CDR1 SGHTA, CDR2 FQGNSA. This CDR3 contains 14 residues.

This clonotype was detected many times. The genes are TRBV19 and TRBJ1-5; tentatively, D is TRBD1 (5 bases). CDR1 and CDR2 (germline): LNHDA, SQIVND (reference sequence). V lost 3 bases and J lost 7, with 10 bases in between. This CDR3 spans 13 amino acids. CDR3 in amino acids: CASSMGRDQPQHF. The DNA for the CDR3 is TGTGCCAGTAGTATGGGCAGGGACCAGCCCCAGCATTTT.